This record looks at one TCR beta chain sequence and its context. This sample is drawn from a study of blood T cell repertoires in COVID-19. On the study more broadly: The United States, Italy and Spain provided the acute and convalescent COVID-19 samples.

Original processing methods: From reference gene primer amplification, estimates of nucleated cell counts were derived. Produced via immunoSEQ multiplex PCR; TCRdb's table is partial and in-frame only. The V and J calls and the clone size are those of that table, but D and trimming were determined from the DNA. The sample carries about 67,000 clones, 85% to 90% recorded once. Germline loops: CDR1 SGDLS, CDR2 YYNGEE. This CDR3 has 15 residues. V gave up 3 bases and J gave up 1 base, with 10 bases separating them. The sequence was collected from a middle-aged man with active COVID-19. The rearrangement links TRBV9 to TRBJ1-4; D not certain. The sample consisted of peripheral blood. Here the CDR3 DNA reads TGTGCCAGCAGCGCCGATCGGGTAACTAATGAAAAACTGTTTTTT. Its translation is CASSADRVTNEKLFF.